A selection of T cell receptor beta chains follows, all from one sample in a study of T-cell reconstitution after alpha-beta-depleted transplantation in children. TCRdb re-called the PCR reads with MiXCR, one entry per CDR3 protein. The data contain about 980,000 distinct CDR3 sequences, about 26% of them singletons. The material sequenced was PBMCs, mostly from graft donor cells, taken 360 days after TCRalphabeta/CD19-depleted stem cell transplant. The receptors were sampled from a boy younger than two who had a stem cell transplant for SCID, so the T cells may come from the graft donor. Both conserved end residues are part of each CDR3. D genes are given only for firm matches. Clone size is not always given. Where it is, it says once, few, many or a class for expanded clones.

cdr3_nt: TGTGCCAGCAGTACAATGACGATGAGGGCCGGGGAGCTGTTTTTT
cdr3_aa: CASSTMTMRAGELFF
v_call: TRBV6-2/TRBV6-3
d_call: NA
j_call: TRBJ2-2
clone_size: NA

cdr3_nt: TGTGCCACCAGCAGAGGGAGGGGTAATGAGCAGTTCTTC
cdr3_aa: CATSRGRGNEQFF
v_call: TRBV15
d_call: NA
j_call: TRBJ2-1
clone_size: few

cdr3_nt: TGTGCCAGCAGTACCTGGGGGACTGGGTCCTACAATGAGCAGTTCTTC
cdr3_aa: CASSTWGTGSYNEQFF
v_call: TRBV12-3/TRBV12-4
d_call: NA
j_call: TRBJ2-1
clone_size: NA

cdr3_nt: TGCAGCGTCCTCCTCACAGATACGCAGTATTTT
cdr3_aa: CSVLLTDTQYF
v_call: TRBV29-1
d_call: NA
j_call: TRBJ2-3
clone_size: few

cdr3_nt: TGTGCCAGCAGCTTAGAGCCCGGGGGCTCCTACAATGAGCAGTTCTTC
cdr3_aa: CASSLEPGGSYNEQFF
v_call: TRBV7-6
d_call: NA
j_call: TRBJ2-1
clone_size: many

cdr3_nt: TGTGCCAGCAGCTTAGTGATCCTGAGTCGGGCAGACTACGAGCAGTACTTC
cdr3_aa: CASSLVILSRADYEQYF
v_call: TRBV7-9
d_call: NA
j_call: TRBJ2-7
clone_size: few

cdr3_nt: TGTGCCAGCAGCCCTCCCTTAGCGGGGGGGCACGTTGAGCAGTTCTTC
cdr3_aa: CASSPPLAGGHVEQFF
v_call: TRBV12-3/TRBV12-4
d_call: TRBD2
j_call: TRBJ2-1
clone_size: few

cdr3_nt: TGTGCCAGCAGCAGCCAGACAGGGGCCTACGAGCAGTACTTC
cdr3_aa: CASSSQTGAYEQYF
v_call: TRBV5-6
d_call: TRBD1
j_call: TRBJ2-7
clone_size: NA

cdr3_nt: TGTGCCAGCAGTTTATCGTCGGGGGGCGGCAATCAGCCCCAGCATTTT
cdr3_aa: CASSLSSGGGNQPQHF
v_call: TRBV27
d_call: NA
j_call: TRBJ1-5
clone_size: few

cdr3_nt: TGTGCCAGCACGGGCCAGGGTAAGGAAGGCTACGAGCAGTACTTC
cdr3_aa: CASTGQGKEGYEQYF
v_call: TRBV27
d_call: NA
j_call: TRBJ2-7
clone_size: NA

cdr3_nt: TGTGCCAGCACCACAGGAAGCGGGGGGAAGACAGATACGCAGTATTTT
cdr3_aa: CASTTGSGGKTDTQYF
v_call: TRBV12-3/TRBV12-4
d_call: TRBD2
j_call: TRBJ2-3
clone_size: few

cdr3_nt: TGTGCCAGCAGTTACACCATCTACCGGGACAGCCTCCGGAGCTCCTACAATGAGCAGTTCTTC
cdr3_aa: CASSYTIYRDSLRSSYNEQFF
v_call: TRBV6-2/TRBV6-3
d_call: TRBD1
j_call: TRBJ2-1
clone_size: NA

cdr3_nt: TGTGCCAGCAGCTCTCCGGGCGGGCGCAATGAGCAGTTCTTC
cdr3_aa: CASSSPGGRNEQFF
v_call: TRBV7-9
d_call: NA
j_call: TRBJ2-1
clone_size: NA

cdr3_nt: TGTGCCAGCAGCGACCGGACATTCTCAACTAATGAAAAACTGTTTTTT
cdr3_aa: CASSDRTFSTNEKLFF
v_call: TRBV3-1
d_call: NA
j_call: TRBJ1-4
clone_size: NA

cdr3_nt: TGTGCCAGCAGCTTAGGCAAAGGGTCCTGGTACAATGAGCAGTTCTTC
cdr3_aa: CASSLGKGSWYNEQFF
v_call: TRBV11-2
d_call: NA
j_call: TRBJ2-1
clone_size: few

cdr3_nt: TGTGCCACCTACCACACTGAAGCTTTCTTT
cdr3_aa: CATYHTEAFF
v_call: TRBV25-1
d_call: NA
j_call: TRBJ1-1
clone_size: NA

cdr3_nt: TGTGCCAGCAAAGGGACTAGCGGGGGGGCCGTCGAGCAGTTCTTC
cdr3_aa: CASKGTSGGAVEQFF
v_call: TRBV12-3/TRBV12-4
d_call: TRBD2
j_call: TRBJ2-1
clone_size: NA

cdr3_nt: TGTGCCAGCTCACCCCCGGGACGGGCCTCCTACGAGCAGTACTTC
cdr3_aa: CASSPPGRASYEQYF
v_call: TRBV18
d_call: NA
j_call: TRBJ2-7
clone_size: NA

cdr3_nt: TGCAGTGCTTCTAAGGCGGGGGCAGACAATGAGCAGTTCTTC
cdr3_aa: CSASKAGADNEQFF
v_call: TRBV20-1
d_call: NA
j_call: TRBJ2-1
clone_size: few

cdr3_nt: TGTGCCAGCAGCTTGTCCGGGGGGGGCTACAATGAGCAGTTCTTC
cdr3_aa: CASSLSGGGYNEQFF
v_call: TRBV7-2
d_call: TRBD2
j_call: TRBJ2-1
clone_size: many

cdr3_nt: TGTGCCAGCAGCGTTCCTCAGGGCTGGGGAAAACTGTTTTTT
cdr3_aa: CASSVPQGWGKLFF
v_call: TRBV7-9
d_call: NA
j_call: TRBJ1-4
clone_size: few

cdr3_nt: TGTGCCATCAGTGAGTCGGCTTTAGTAGTGATCCGGGGGACCCAGTACTTC
cdr3_aa: CAISESALVVIRGTQYF
v_call: TRBV10-3
d_call: NA
j_call: TRBJ2-5
clone_size: few

cdr3_nt: TGCAGTGCTAGAGTACAGGGGGGGTACAATGAGCAGTTCTTC
cdr3_aa: CSARVQGGYNEQFF
v_call: TRBV20-1
d_call: NA
j_call: TRBJ2-1
clone_size: few

cdr3_nt: TGTGCCAGCAGCTTAGGCGTGGCCGGGGAGCTGTTTTTT
cdr3_aa: CASSLGVAGELFF
v_call: TRBV7-9
d_call: NA
j_call: TRBJ2-2
clone_size: many

cdr3_nt: TGTGCCAGCAGCCGCCAGGTTTTAGGGCCCCAGCATTTT
cdr3_aa: CASSRQVLGPQHF
v_call: TRBV4-2
d_call: NA
j_call: TRBJ1-5
clone_size: NA

cdr3_nt: TGTGCCAGCAGACTAGGGGGGGGCGGTGGCGATGAGCAGTTCTTC
cdr3_aa: CASRLGGGGGDEQFF
v_call: TRBV2
d_call: NA
j_call: TRBJ2-1
clone_size: few

cdr3_nt: TGCGCCAGCAGCTTGACAGGGGTCGGGACCGGGGAGCTGTTTTTT
cdr3_aa: CASSLTGVGTGELFF
v_call: TRBV5-1
d_call: TRBD1
j_call: TRBJ2-2
clone_size: few

cdr3_nt: TGCAGTGCTAGAAGGACTAGCGGGGGGCACAATGAGCAGTTCTTC
cdr3_aa: CSARRTSGGHNEQFF
v_call: TRBV20-1
d_call: TRBD2
j_call: TRBJ2-1
clone_size: NA

cdr3_nt: TGTGCCAGCAGTTCAGCGCAGGGACATTCGAATCAGCCCCAGCATTTT
cdr3_aa: CASSSAQGHSNQPQHF
v_call: TRBV6-1
d_call: NA
j_call: TRBJ1-5
clone_size: NA

cdr3_nt: TGCGCCAGCAGCCCGAGGCCTACAGGGGAGGGACATGGCTACACCTTC
cdr3_aa: CASSPRPTGEGHGYTF
v_call: TRBV5-1
d_call: TRBD1
j_call: TRBJ1-2
clone_size: few

cdr3_nt: TGTGCCAGCTCACCCTCTGACAGGGCTCGCTACGAGCAGTACTTC
cdr3_aa: CASSPSDRARYEQYF
v_call: TRBV18
d_call: TRBD1
j_call: TRBJ2-7
clone_size: NA

cdr3_nt: TGTGCCAGCAGTTACGAGGGAATGGGGTACACTGAAGCTTTCTTT
cdr3_aa: CASSYEGMGYTEAFF
v_call: TRBV6-5
d_call: NA
j_call: TRBJ1-1
clone_size: NA

cdr3_nt: TGCGCCAGCAGTTCCAGCGGGGGGCGAGGAGAGACCCAGTACTTC
cdr3_aa: CASSSSGGRGETQYF
v_call: TRBV5-1
d_call: TRBD2
j_call: TRBJ2-5
clone_size: few